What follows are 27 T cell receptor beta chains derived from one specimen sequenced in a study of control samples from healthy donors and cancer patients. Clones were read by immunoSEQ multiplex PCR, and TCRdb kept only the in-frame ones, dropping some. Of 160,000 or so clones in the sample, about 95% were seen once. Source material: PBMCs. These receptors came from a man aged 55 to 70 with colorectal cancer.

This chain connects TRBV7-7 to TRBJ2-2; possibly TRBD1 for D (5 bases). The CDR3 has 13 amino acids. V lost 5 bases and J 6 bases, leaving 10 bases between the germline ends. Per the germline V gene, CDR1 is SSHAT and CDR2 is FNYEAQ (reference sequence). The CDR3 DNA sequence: TGTGCCAGCAGCCCAGGGTCCGCCGGGGAGCTGTTTTTT. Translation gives CASSPGSAGELFF.

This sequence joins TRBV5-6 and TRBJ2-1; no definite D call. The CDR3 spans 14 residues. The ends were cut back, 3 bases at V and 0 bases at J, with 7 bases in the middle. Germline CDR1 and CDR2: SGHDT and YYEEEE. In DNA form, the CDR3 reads TGTGCCAGCAGCTACTACAGCTCCTACAATGAGCAGTTCTTC. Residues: CASSYYSSYNEQFF.

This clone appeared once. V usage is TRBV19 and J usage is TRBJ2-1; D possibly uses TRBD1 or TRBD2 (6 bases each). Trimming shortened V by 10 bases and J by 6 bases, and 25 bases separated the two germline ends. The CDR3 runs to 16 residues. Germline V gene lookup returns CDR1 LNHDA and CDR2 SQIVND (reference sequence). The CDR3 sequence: CATLSGTPGQGNEQFF. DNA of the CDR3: TGTGCCACCCTCTCAGGGACTCCGGGACAAGGCAATGAGCAGTTCTTC.

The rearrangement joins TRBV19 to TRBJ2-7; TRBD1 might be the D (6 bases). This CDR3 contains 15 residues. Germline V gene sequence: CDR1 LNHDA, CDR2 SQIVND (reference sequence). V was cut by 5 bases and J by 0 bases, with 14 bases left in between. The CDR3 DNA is TGTGCCAGTAGTCCGACAGGTCCCCCCTCCTACGAGCAGTACTTC. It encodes CASSPTGPPSYEQYF.

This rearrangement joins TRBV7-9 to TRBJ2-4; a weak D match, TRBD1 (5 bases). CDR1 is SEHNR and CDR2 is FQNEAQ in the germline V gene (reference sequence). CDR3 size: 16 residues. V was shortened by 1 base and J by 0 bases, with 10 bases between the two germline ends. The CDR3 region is CASSLGTQGAKNIQYF. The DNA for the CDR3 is TGTGCCAGCAGCTTAGGGACCCAGGGAGCCAAAAACATTCAGTACTTC.

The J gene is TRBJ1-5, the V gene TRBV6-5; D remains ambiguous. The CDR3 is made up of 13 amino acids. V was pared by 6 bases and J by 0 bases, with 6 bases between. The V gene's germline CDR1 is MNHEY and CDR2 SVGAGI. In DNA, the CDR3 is TGTGCCAGCAGCAAGTATAGCAATCAGCCCCAGCATTTT. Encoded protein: CASSKYSNQPQHF.

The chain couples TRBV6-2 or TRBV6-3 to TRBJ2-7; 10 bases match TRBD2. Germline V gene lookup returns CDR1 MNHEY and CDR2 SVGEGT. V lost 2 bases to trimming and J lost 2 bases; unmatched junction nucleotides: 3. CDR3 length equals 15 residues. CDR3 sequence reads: CASSYGTSATYEQYF. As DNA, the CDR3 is TGTGCCAGCAGTTACGGGACTAGCGCTACCTACGAGCAGTACTTC.

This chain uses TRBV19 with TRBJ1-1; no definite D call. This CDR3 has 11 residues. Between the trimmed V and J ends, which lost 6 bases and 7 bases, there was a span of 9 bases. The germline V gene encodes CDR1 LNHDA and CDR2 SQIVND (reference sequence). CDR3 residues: CASSGSIEAFF. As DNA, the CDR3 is TGTGCCAGTAGCGGCAGCATTGAAGCTTTCTTT.

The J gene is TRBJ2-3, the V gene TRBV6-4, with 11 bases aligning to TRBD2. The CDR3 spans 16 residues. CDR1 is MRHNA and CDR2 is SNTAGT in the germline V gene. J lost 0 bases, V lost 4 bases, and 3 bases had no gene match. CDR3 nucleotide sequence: TGTGCCAGCAGTGTCCTAGCGGGGGGAAGCACAGATACGCAGTATTTT. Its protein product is CASSVLAGGSTDTQYF.

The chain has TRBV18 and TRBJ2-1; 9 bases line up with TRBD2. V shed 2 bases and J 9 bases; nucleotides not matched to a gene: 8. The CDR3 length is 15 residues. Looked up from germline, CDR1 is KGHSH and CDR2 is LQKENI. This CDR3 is CASSPGSSGDGEQFF. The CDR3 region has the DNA TGTGCCAGCTCACCAGGGTCTAGCGGGGATGGTGAGCAGTTCTTC.

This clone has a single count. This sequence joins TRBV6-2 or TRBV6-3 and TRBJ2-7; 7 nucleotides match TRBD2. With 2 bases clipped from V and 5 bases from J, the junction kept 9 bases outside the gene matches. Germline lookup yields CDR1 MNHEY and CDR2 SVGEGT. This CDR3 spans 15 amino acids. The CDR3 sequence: CASSYPGTKVDEQYF. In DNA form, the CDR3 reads TGTGCCAGCAGTTACCCCGGGACTAAGGTGGACGAGCAGTACTTC.

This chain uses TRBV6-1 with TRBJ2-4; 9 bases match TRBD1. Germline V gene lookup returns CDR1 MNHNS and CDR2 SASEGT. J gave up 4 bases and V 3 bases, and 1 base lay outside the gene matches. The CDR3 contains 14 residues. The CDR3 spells CASSDGTGKNIQYF. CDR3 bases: TGTGCCAGCAGTGATGGGACAGGGAAAAACATTCAGTACTTC.

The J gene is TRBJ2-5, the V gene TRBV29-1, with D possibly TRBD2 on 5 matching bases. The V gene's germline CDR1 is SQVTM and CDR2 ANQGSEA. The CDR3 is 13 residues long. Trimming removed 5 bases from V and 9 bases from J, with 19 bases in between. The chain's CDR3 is CSVLGGPVGAQYF. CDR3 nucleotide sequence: TGCAGCGTTTTGGGTGGGCCGGTGGGAGCCCAGTACTTC.

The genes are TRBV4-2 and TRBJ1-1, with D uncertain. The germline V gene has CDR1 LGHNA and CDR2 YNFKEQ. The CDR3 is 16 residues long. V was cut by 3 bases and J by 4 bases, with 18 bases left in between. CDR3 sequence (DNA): TGTGCCAGCAGCCATGAGGCCCGGGTCCAAGGCACTGAAGCTTTCTTT. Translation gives CASSHEARVQGTEAFF.

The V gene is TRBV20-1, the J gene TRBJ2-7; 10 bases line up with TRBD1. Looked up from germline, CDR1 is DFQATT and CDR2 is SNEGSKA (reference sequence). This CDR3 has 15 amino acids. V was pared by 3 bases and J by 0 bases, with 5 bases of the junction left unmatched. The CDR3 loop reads CSASPGQGYSYEQYF. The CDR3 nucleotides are TGCAGTGCTAGTCCGGGACAGGGGTACTCCTACGAGCAGTACTTC.

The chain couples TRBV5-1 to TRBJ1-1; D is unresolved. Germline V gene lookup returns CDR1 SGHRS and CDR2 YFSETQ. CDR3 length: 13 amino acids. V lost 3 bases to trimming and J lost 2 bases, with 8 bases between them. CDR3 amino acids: CASSSTLNTEAFF. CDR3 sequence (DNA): TGCGCCAGCAGCTCCACTCTTAACACTGAAGCTTTCTTT.

The CDR3 DNA sequence: TGTGCCAGCAGCTTAGGGCCCGGGACAGGGCTGAACAATGAGCAGTTCTTC. Translating gives CASSLGPGTGLNNEQFF. The J gene is TRBJ2-1, the V gene TRBV7-2; 9 bases fit TRBD1. The CDR3 is 17 residues long. V was pared by 1 base and J by 5 bases, with 9 bases of the junction left unmatched. Germline V CDR1 and CDR2: SGHTA, FQGNSA.

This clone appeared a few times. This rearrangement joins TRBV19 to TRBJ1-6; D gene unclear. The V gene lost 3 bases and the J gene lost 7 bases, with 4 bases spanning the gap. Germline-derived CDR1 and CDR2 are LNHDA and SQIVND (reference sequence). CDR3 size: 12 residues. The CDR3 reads CASSIRNSPLHF. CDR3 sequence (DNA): TGTGCCAGTAGTATTAGGAATTCACCCCTCCACTTT.

CDR3 region: CASSLQGVSYEQYF. The CDR3 DNA follows: TGTGCCAGCTCGCTACAGGGGGTTTCCTACGAGCAGTACTTC. The rearrangement uses TRBV18 and TRBJ2-7, with 8 bases matching TRBD1. The CDR3 contains 14 residues. V dropped 6 bases and J dropped 1; count of bases not matched to a gene: 5. CDR1 KGHSH and CDR2 LQKENI come from the germline V gene.

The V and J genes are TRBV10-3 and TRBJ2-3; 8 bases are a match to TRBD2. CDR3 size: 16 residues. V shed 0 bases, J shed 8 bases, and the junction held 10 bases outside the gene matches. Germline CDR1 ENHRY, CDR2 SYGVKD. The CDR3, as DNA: TGTGCCATCAGTGAGTCCGTTGGACTAGCAGGGGCTACGCAGTATTTT. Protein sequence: CAISESVGLAGATQYF.

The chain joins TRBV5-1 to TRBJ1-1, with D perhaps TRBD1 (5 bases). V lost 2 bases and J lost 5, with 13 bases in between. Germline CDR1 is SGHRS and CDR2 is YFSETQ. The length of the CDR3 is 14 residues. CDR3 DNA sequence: TGCGCCAGCAGCTTTAGCAGGGCTGCAACTGAAGCTTTCTTT. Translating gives CASSFSRAATEAFF. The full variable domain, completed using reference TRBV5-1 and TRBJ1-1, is KAGVTQTPRYLIKTRGQQVTLSCSPISGHRSVSWYQQTPGQGLQFLFEYFSETQRNKGNFPGRFSGRQFSNSRSEMNVSTLELGDSALYLCASSFSRAATEAFFGQGTRLTVV.

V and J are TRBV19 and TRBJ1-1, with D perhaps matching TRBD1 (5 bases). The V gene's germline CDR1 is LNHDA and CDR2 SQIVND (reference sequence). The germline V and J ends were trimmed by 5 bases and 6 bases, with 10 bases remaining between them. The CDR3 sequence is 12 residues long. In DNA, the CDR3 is TGTGCCAGTAGTCCCGGGGCCGCTGAAGCTTTCTTT. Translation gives CASSPGAAEAFF. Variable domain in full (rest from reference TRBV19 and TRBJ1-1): DGGITQSPKYLFRKEGQNVTLSCEQNLNHDAMYWYRQDPGQGLRLIYYSQIVNDFQKGDIAEGYSVSREKKESFPLTVTSAQKNPTAFYLCASSPGAAEAFFGQGTRLTVV.

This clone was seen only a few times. In DNA form, the CDR3 reads TGTGCCAGCAGCGTAGGAGGGAGGGGCGCAGATACGCAGTATTTT. Encoded protein: CASSVGGRGADTQYF. This sequence joins TRBV9 and TRBJ2-3, with TRBD2 identical over 7 bases. V shed 0 bases, J shed 4 bases, and the junction held 5 bases outside the gene matches. Looked up from germline, CDR1 is SGDLS and CDR2 is YYNGEE. The CDR3 loop spans 15 amino acids. The whole variable domain, remainder taken from reference TRBV9 and TRBJ2-3, is DSGVTQTPKHLITATGQRVTLRCSPRSGDLSVYWYQQSLDQGLQFLIQYYNGEERAKGNILERFSAQQFPDLHSELNLSSLELGDSALYFCASSVGGRGADTQYFGPGTRLTVL.

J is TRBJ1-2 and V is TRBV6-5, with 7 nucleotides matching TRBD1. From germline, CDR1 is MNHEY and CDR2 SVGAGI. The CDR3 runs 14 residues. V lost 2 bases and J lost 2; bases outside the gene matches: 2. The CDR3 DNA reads TGTGCCAGCAGTTACCGACAGGGAAACTATGGCTACACCTTC. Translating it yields CASSYRQGNYGYTF.

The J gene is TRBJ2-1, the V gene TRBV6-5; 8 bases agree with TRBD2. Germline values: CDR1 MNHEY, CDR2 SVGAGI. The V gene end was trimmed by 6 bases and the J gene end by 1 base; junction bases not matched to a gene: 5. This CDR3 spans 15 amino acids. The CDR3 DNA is TGTGCCAGCAGAGCGGGCGGGGGGTCCTACAATGAGCAGTTCTTC. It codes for CASRAGGGSYNEQFF.

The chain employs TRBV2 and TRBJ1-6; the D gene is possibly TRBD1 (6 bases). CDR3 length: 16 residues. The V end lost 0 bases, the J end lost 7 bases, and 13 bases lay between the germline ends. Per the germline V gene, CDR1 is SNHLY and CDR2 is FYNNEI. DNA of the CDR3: TGTGCCAGCAGTGAAGCAAGGCAGGGGAACAATTCACCCCTCCACTTT. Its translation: CASSEARQGNNSPLHF. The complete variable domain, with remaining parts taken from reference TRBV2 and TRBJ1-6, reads EPEVTQTPSHQVTQMGQEVILRCVPISNHLYFYWYRQILGQKVEFLVSFYNNEISEKSEIFDDQFSVERPDGSNFTLKIRSTKLEDSAMYFCASSEARQGNNSPLHFGNGTRLTVT.

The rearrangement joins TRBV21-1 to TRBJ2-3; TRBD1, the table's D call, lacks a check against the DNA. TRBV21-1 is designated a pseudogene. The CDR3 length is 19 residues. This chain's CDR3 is CASSTRQGQGAPGTDTQYF. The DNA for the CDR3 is TGTGCCAGCAGCACTCGTCAGGGACAGGGGGCGCCCGGCACAGATACGCAGTATTTT.